One T cell receptor beta chain is described in this entry. The target antigen is unknown. Assay used: immunoSEQ multiplex PCR; TCRdb lists only in-frame clones, some missing. The data hold roughly 2.6 million clones, with more than 90% observed a single time. The sample originates from a study of shared clonotypes between healthy human individuals. Overall study: CD4 naive and memory got three plates each, CD8 naive two, CD8 memory one. Study results and limitations: Unshared clonotypes carried lower generation probabilities than those common to all four donors.

This CDR3 has 13 residues. CDR1 and CDR2 from the germline V gene are MNHEY and SMNVEV (reference sequence). V was shortened by 3 bases and J by 10 bases, with 16 bases between the two germline ends. This TCR came from a man between 18 and 35 years old in good health. The rearrangement uses TRBV27 and TRBJ2-7; D is perhaps TRBD1 or TRBD2 (5 bases each). Sequenced material: naive CD4+ T cells sorted from blood. As to subset: CD45RA+ positively selected. CDR3 nucleotide sequence: TGTGCCAGCAGTTTCGGGGAACGGGGCGGCCAGTACTTC. Protein: CASSFGERGGQYF.